The source of this T cell receptor beta chain is a study of PD-1 blockade in classical Hodgkin lymphoma. Study-wide results and limits: There remain no defined causes for the repertoire differences, which possibly reflect disease activity or prior therapy. Newly diagnosed patients were said to have less baseline TCR diversity than healthy donors did.

With regard to this clone: Its antigen remains unidentified.

Measured with immunoSEQ multiplex PCR; TCRdb has only the in-frame clones, and not every one. The table records under 35,000 clones, about 70% of them present only once. Time point indicated: cycle 4 day 1 (C4D1), after five to seven weeks of nivolumab. Every patient experienced relapse after autologous stem cell transplantation, and brentuximab vedotin exposure varied. Best overall response was complete response, partial response or progressive disease in these relapsed/refractory classical Hodgkin lymphoma patients. This CDR3 is built from 14 residues. Trimming at V came to 6 bases and at J to 9 bases, leaving 10 bases not matched to a gene. Germline CDR1 is SEHNR and CDR2 is FQNEAQ (reference sequence).

The genes are TRBV7-9 and TRBJ2-1, with 8 bases identical to TRBD2. This TCR was recovered from a human donor with classical Hodgkin lymphoma. The sample was peripheral blood mononuclear cells (PBMCs), taken before the fourth cycle of nivolumab. The CDR3 spells CASRATGGRSEQFF. The CDR3 coding sequence is TGTGCCAGCAGGGCGACGGGAGGGCGAAGTGAGCAGTTCTTC.